The rows below give T cell receptor beta chains drawn from one sample of a study of early T cells in non-severe SARS-CoV-2 infection. TCRdb independently ran MiXCR on the 5' RACE reads; one entry per CDR3 protein. The table shows fewer than 30,000 distinct CDR3 sequences, with 4.3% occurring only once. Sequencing input: whole blood. The receptors shown here come from an adult who was a healthcare worker with PCR-confirmed SARS-CoV-2 infection or an uninfected control (not recorded which). Both conserved end residues are part of each CDR3. A D gene is named only where the DNA matches it firmly. Clone size appears in some rows only: once, few, many, or a class for an expanded clone.

v_call	d_call	clone_size	j_call	cdr3_nt	cdr3_aa
TRBV27	NA	many	TRBJ1-6	TGTGCCAGCAGGCGGGCAGGGGCTAATTCACCCCTCCACTTT	CASRRAGANSPLHF
TRBV7-8	NA	many	TRBJ2-7	TGTGCCAGCAGCTTAGGACTACCCAACTACGAGCAGTACTTC	CASSLGLPNYEQYF
TRBV2	TRBD2	few	TRBJ2-1	TGTGCCAGCAGTGAACCCCTCCTGGGAGGGCCTTCGGGTGAGCAGTTCTTC	CASSEPLLGGPSGEQFF
TRBV7-9	NA	many	TRBJ2-7	TGTGCCAGCAGCTTAGGGGGCAGCTCTGCGGAGCAGTACTTC	CASSLGGSSAEQYF
TRBV6-2/TRBV6-3	NA	many	TRBJ2-7	TGTGCCAGCGATACTACAGGGAGCTCCTACGAGCAGTACTTC	CASDTTGSSYEQYF
TRBV6-2/TRBV6-3	NA	many	TRBJ2-3	TGTGCCAGCAGTTACGACGCTACAGGGCGGGCGCAGTATTTT	CASSYDATGRAQYF
TRBV7-2	TRBD2	many	TRBJ2-1	TGTGCCAGCACGGAAGGGGGCTTTAGCGGGAGCTCCTACAATGAGCAGTTCTTC	CASTEGGFSGSSYNEQFF
TRBV6-2/TRBV6-3	TRBD1	few	TRBJ2-2	TGTGCCAGCAGCTCGGGACAGACGAACACCGGGGAGCTGTTTTTT	CASSSGQTNTGELFF
TRBV4-3	NA	many	TRBJ2-1	TGCGCCAGCAGCCAAGCCCACAGCTCCTACAATGAGCAGTTCTTC	CASSQAHSSYNEQFF
TRBV27	NA	NA	TRBJ2-1	TGTGCCAGCAGTCCTACAGGGACCATGGACAATGAGCAGTTCTTC	CASSPTGTMDNEQFF
TRBV7-2	NA	many	TRBJ2-7	TGTGCCAGCAGCTCAAAGACAGGCAAGCAGTACTTC	CASSSKTGKQYF
TRBV19	NA	NA	TRBJ2-1	TGTGCCACCGCCCTAGGAGGGGTCTCCTACAATGAGCAGTTCTTC	CATALGGVSYNEQFF
TRBV3-1	NA	many	TRBJ2-3	TGTGCCAGCAGCCAAGTTTCAGATACGCAGTATTTT	CASSQVSDTQYF
TRBV19	NA	many	TRBJ2-7	TGTGCCAGTAGCGGGGGGCCCTACGAGCAGTACTTC	CASSGGPYEQYF
TRBV28	TRBD2	many	TRBJ2-1	TGTGCCAGCAGTCCTAGCCAGCGGGGGAGGGATGAGCAGTTCTTC	CASSPSQRGRDEQFF
TRBV3-1	NA	many	TRBJ1-2	TGTGCCAGCAGCCCCTCCAGAAACTATGGCTACACCTTC	CASSPSRNYGYTF
TRBV5-4	NA	many	TRBJ2-7	TGTGCCAGCAGCTCGAAGGCTAGCGTTTCCTACGAGCAGTACTTC	CASSSKASVSYEQYF
TRBV6-1	NA	NA	TRBJ2-7	TGTGCCAGCAGTGAAGCGGGGACACTCTCCTACGAGCAGTACTTC	CASSEAGTLSYEQYF
TRBV9	NA	many	TRBJ2-1	TGTGCCAGCAGCCCGATGGGGGGACGACCCTACGACAATGAGCAGTTCTTC	CASSPMGGRPYDNEQFF
TRBV29-1	NA	few	TRBJ1-5	TGCAGCGTTGGGGAGGATCGGGGTACGTCCCAGCATTTT	CSVGEDRGTSQHF
TRBV5-1	TRBD1	NA	TRBJ1-4	TGCGCCAGCAGCACCAGGGGGATCGATGAAAAACTGTTTTTT	CASSTRGIDEKLFF
TRBV28	NA	many	TRBJ2-5	TGTGCCAGCAGTTTATCCCAGCGGAGGGAGACCCAGTACTTC	CASSLSQRRETQYF
TRBV7-2	NA	many	TRBJ1-4	TGTGCCAGCAGCTTACCAGGGGATGAAAAACTGTTTTTT	CASSLPGDEKLFF
TRBV20-1	NA	many	TRBJ1-1	TGCAGTGCTAGAGTCGGCACCCAGAACACTGAAGCTTTCTTT	CSARVGTQNTEAFF
TRBV5-4	NA	many	TRBJ2-1	TGTGCCAGCAGCTTGAAATTGTACAATGAGCAGTTCTTC	CASSLKLYNEQFF
TRBV11-2	NA	NA	TRBJ2-7	TGTGCCAGCAGCGCGACCCTTAGCTCCTACGAGCAGTACTTC	CASSATLSSYEQYF
TRBV6-4	NA	many	TRBJ1-1	TGTGCCAGCAGTGAAATTCCGAACACTGAAGCTTTCTTT	CASSEIPNTEAFF
TRBV4-3	NA	many	TRBJ2-7	TGCGCCAGCAGCCAAAGTTTGTCGGACGAGCAGTACTTC	CASSQSLSDEQYF
TRBV25-1	NA	many	TRBJ1-4	TGTGCCAGCAGTGAATCGTGGGAGGGCGCCGAAAAACTGTTTTTT	CASSESWEGAEKLFF
TRBV19	NA	many	TRBJ2-3	TGTGCCAGTAGTATCTCGGATACGCAGTATTTT	CASSISDTQYF
TRBV6-2/TRBV6-3	NA	few	TRBJ2-1	TGTGCCAGCAAAAAGGCCGACAATGAGCAGTTCTTC	CASKKADNEQFF
TRBV7-9	NA	many	TRBJ1-2	TGTGCCAGCAGCCCCGTCGGGGACTCCTATGGCTACACCTTC	CASSPVGDSYGYTF
TRBV25-1	NA	many	TRBJ1-1	TGTGCCAGTCAGGACAGGAACACTGAAGCTTTCTTT	CASQDRNTEAFF
TRBV7-3	NA	few	TRBJ2-2	TGTGCCAGCAGCTTACAGAGCACCAGGGAGCTGTTTTTT	CASSLQSTRELFF
TRBV30	NA	NA	TRBJ2-2	TGTGCCTGGAGTGTACGACAGGTGAACACCGGGGAGCTGTTTTTT	CAWSVRQVNTGELFF
TRBV19	TRBD2	many	TRBJ2-4	TGTGCCAGTAGTATAGCGAGCGGGAGTATAGTCAACATTCAGTACTTC	CASSIASGSIVNIQYF
TRBV7-2	TRBD2	many	TRBJ2-2	TGTGCCAGCAGCATCTTAGCGGGAGCGGGGGAGCTGTTTTTT	CASSILAGAGELFF
TRBV11-2	TRBD2	many	TRBJ2-1	TGTGCCAGCAGCTTAGAAGCGGGATATTCGTATGAGCAGTTCTTC	CASSLEAGYSYEQFF
TRBV19	TRBD2	many	TRBJ2-2	TGTGCCAGTAGTGGGACTAGCGTCGCCGGGGAGCTGTTTTTT	CASSGTSVAGELFF
TRBV20-1	NA	many	TRBJ2-7	TGCAGTGCTAGCCGTCCAGCGTACGAGCAGTACTTC	CSASRPAYEQYF
TRBV18	TRBD2	NA	TRBJ2-3	TGTGCCTGCTCCCACAAGCGGGAGGGGGATACGCAGTATTTT	CACSHKREGDTQYF
TRBV27	TRBD1	many	TRBJ1-2	TGTGCCAGCAGTTTATTCGGGGACAGGAGGAACTATGGCTACACCTTC	CASSLFGDRRNYGYTF
TRBV6-6	TRBD2	many	TRBJ2-1	TGTGCCAGCAGTCCCACTAGCGGGGACTACAATGAGCAGTTCTTC	CASSPTSGDYNEQFF